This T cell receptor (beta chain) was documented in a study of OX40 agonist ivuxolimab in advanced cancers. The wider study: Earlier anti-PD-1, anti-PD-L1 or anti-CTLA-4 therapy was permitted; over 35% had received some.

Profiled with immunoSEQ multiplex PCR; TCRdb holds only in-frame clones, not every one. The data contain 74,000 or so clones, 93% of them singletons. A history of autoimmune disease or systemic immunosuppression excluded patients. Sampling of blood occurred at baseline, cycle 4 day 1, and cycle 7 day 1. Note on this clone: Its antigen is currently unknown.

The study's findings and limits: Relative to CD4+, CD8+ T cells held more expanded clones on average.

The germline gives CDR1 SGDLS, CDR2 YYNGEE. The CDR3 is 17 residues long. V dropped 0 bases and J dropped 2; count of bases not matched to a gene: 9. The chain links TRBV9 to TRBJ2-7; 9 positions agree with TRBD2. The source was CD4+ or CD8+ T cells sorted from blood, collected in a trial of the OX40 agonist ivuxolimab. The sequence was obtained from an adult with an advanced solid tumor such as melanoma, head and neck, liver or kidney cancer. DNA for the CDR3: TGTGCCAGCAGCGTAGGGACTAGCGATGGTCGGACCTACGAGCAGTACTTC. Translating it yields CASSVGTSDGRTYEQYF.